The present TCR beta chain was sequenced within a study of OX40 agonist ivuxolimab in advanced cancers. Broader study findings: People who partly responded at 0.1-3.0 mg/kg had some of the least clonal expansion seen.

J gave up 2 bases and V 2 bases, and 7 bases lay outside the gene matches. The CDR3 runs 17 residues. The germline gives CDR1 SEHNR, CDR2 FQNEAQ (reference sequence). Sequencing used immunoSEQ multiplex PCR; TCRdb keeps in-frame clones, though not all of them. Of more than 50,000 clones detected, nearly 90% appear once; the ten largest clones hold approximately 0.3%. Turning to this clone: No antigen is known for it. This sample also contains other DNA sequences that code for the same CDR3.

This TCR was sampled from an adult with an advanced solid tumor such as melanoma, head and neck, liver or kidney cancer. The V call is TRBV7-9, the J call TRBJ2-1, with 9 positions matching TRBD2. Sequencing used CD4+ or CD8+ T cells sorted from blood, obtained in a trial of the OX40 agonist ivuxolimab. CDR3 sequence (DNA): TGTGCCAGCAGCTTACTGGGGCGGGGGGGGCCCTACAATGAGCAGTTCTTC. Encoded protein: CASSLLGRGGPYNEQFF.